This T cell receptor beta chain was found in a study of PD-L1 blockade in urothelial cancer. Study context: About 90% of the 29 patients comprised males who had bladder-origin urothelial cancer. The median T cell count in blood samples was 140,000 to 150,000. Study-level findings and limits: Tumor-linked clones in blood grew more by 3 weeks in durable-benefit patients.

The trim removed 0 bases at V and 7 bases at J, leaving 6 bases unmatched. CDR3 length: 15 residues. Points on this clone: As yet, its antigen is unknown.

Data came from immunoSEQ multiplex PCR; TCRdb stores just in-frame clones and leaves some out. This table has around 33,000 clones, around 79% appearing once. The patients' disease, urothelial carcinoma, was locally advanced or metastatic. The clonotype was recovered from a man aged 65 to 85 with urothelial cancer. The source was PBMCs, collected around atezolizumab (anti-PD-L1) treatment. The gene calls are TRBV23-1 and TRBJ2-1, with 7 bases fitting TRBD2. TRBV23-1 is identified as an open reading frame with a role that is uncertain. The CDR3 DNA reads TGCGCCAGCAGTCAATCCGCCCGGACTAGTAATGAGCAGTTCTTC. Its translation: CASSQSARTSNEQFF.